Listed below are T cell receptor beta chains from one sample, sequenced in a study of a mutant IDH1 vaccine in newly diagnosed glioma. These receptors have no identified antigens. Assay used: immunoSEQ multiplex PCR; TCRdb lists only in-frame clones, some missing. The sample carries about 38,000 clones, around 82% recorded once. The sample consisted of PBMCs, taken from a glioma patient whose treatment included an IDH1 peptide vaccine. These receptors came from a man in his forties with glioma. Each CDR3 is given with its conserved first and last residue. The D gene is left open where the match is weak. A row's size may be missing; if present it is once, few, many or a size class.

v_gene	abundance	j_gene	d_gene	CDR3aa	CDR3nt
TRBV19	NA	TRBJ1-1	NA	CASSPRGGIEAFF	TGTGCCAGTAGTCCCAGAGGCGGGATTGAAGCTTTCTTT
TRBV30	NA	TRBJ1-2	NA	CAWTQGGRAGYTF	TGTGCCTGGACCCAAGGGGGTCGAGCAGGCTACACCTTC
TRBV18	NA	TRBJ2-1	TRBD1	CASSLGQGGSNEQFF	TGTGCCAGCTCACTAGGACAGGGTGGGAGCAATGAGCAGTTCTTC
TRBV6-5	NA	TRBJ1-4	TRBD1	CASSRVQGIGEKLFF	TGTGCCAGCAGTCGAGTACAGGGGATTGGTGAAAAACTGTTTTTT
TRBV10-1	NA	TRBJ2-3	TRBD2	CASSEWTSGVDTQYF	TGCGCCAGCAGTGAGTGGACTAGCGGGGTAGATACGCAGTATTTT
TRBV6-6	NA	TRBJ2-2	TRBD2	CASSYSSGGNGELFF	TGTGCCAGCAGTTACTCTAGCGGGGGGAACGGGGAGCTGTTTTTT
TRBV11-2	NA	TRBJ2-7	NA	CASSLDLGQYYEQYF	TGTGCCAGCAGCTTAGACCTAGGGCAGTACTACGAGCAGTACTTC
TRBV5-1	NA	TRBJ2-7	NA	CASRWAEGPGEQYF	TGCGCCAGCAGGTGGGCGGAGGGCCCGGGTGAGCAGTACTTC
TRBV14	once	TRBJ1-1	NA	CASSPTPLGTEAFF	TGTGCCAGCAGCCCAACTCCCTTGGGCACTGAAGCTTTCTTT
TRBV11-2	NA	TRBJ2-5	TRBD2	CASSFVSGGIQETQYF	TGTGCCAGCAGCTTCGTTAGCGGGGGGATCCAAGAGACCCAGTACTTC
TRBV5-1	NA	TRBJ1-3	NA	CASSLGGGSGNTIYF	TGCGCCAGCAGCTTGGGTGGGGGATCTGGAAACACCATATATTTT
TRBV5-4	NA	TRBJ1-4	TRBD1	CASSMNRGLDEKLFF	TGTGCCAGCAGTATGAACAGGGGGCTGGATGAAAAACTGTTTTTT
TRBV6-5	NA	TRBJ2-7	NA	CASTGRRRGSYEQYF	TGTGCCAGCACCGGGAGACGCAGGGGCTCCTACGAGCAGTACTTC
TRBV5-1	NA	TRBJ1-6	NA	CASSLGWGSPLHF	TGCGCCAGCAGCTTGGGGTGGGGTTCACCCCTCCACTTT
TRBV29-1	NA	TRBJ1-1	NA	CSPLGRPGAFF	TGCAGCCCCCTGGGGCGACCGGGAGCTTTCTTT
TRBV2	NA	TRBJ2-7	NA	CASSESYADSYEQYF	TGTGCCAGCAGTGAATCTTATGCGGACTCCTACGAGCAGTACTTC
TRBV2	large	TRBJ2-1	TRBD2	CADHLGRGGPYNEQFF	TGTGCGGACCACTTGGGGCGGGGGGGCCCCTACAATGAGCAGTTCTTC
TRBV5-4	NA	TRBJ2-3	TRBD2	CASSPYSAGGPDTQYF	TGTGCCAGCAGTCCCTACTCAGCGGGGGGTCCAGATACGCAGTATTTT
TRBV5-1	few	TRBJ1-1	TRBD1	CASSLGYRGQMINTEAFF	TGCGCCAGCAGCTTGGGGTACAGGGGCCAGATGATTAACACTGAAGCTTTCTTT
TRBV19	NA	TRBJ1-1	NA	CASSIDGDTEAFF	TGTGCCAGTAGTATAGATGGCGACACTGAAGCTTTCTTT
TRBV9	medium-sized	TRBJ2-2	NA	CASSVGTGELFF	TGTGCCAGCAGCGTCGGGACCGGGGAGCTGTTTTTT
TRBV4-2	NA	TRBJ1-4	NA	CASSQLYTMGEANEKLFF	TGTGCCAGCAGCCAACTGTACACCATGGGGGAGGCTAATGAAAAACTGTTTTTT
TRBV2	NA	TRBJ1-6	NA	CASGAGSPLHF	TGTGCCAGCGGGGCAGGTTCACCCCTCCACTTT
TRBV10-3	NA	TRBJ2-7	TRBD1	CAISGTGQGSYEQYF	TGTGCCATCAGTGGGACGGGACAGGGGTCCTACGAGCAGTACTTC